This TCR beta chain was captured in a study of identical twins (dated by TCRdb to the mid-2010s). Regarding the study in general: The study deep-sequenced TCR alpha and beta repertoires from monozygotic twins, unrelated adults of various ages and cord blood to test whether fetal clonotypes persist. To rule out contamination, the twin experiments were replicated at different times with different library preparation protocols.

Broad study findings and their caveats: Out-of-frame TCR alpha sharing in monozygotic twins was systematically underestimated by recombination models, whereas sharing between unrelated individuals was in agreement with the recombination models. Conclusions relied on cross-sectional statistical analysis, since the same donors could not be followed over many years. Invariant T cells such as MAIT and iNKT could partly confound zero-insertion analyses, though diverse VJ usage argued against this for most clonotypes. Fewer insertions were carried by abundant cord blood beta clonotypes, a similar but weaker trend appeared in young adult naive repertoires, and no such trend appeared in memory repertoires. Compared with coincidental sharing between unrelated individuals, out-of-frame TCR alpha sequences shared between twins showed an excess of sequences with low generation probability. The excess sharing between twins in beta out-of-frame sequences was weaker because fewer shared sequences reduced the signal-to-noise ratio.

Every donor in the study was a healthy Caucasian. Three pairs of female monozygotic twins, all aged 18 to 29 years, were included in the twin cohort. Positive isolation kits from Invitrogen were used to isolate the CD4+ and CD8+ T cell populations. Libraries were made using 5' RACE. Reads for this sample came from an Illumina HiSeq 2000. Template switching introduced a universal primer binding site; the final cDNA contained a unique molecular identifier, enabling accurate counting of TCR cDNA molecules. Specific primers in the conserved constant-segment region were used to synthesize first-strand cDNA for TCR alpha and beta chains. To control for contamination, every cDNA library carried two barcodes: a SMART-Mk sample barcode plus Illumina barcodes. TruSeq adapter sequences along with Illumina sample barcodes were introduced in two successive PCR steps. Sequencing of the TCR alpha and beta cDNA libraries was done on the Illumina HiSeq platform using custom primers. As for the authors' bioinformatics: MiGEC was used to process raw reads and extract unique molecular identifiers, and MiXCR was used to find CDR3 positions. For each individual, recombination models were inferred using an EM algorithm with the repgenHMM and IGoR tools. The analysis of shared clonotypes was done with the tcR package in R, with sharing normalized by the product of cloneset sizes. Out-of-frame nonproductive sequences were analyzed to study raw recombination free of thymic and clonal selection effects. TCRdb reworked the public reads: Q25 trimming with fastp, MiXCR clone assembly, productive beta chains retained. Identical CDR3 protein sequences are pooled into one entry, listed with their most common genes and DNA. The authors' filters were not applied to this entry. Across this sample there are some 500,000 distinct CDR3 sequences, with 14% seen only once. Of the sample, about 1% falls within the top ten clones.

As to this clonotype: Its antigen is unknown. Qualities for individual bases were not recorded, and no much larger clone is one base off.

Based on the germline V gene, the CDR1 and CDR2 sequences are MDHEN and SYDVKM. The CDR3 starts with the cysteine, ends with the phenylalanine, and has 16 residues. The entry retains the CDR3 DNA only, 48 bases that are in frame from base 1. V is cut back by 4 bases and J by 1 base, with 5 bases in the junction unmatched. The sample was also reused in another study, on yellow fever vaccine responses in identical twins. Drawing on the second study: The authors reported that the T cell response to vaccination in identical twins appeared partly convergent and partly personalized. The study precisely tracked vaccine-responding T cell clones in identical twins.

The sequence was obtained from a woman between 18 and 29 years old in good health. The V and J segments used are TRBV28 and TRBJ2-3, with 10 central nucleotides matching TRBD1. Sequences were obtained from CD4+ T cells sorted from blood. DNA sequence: TGTGCCAGCAGTTCTCCCGGGACAGGGGGCACAGATACGCAGTATTTT. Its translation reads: CASSSPGTGGTDTQYF.